This TCR beta chain was obtained from a study of Graves' ophthalmopathy and Graves' hyperthyroidism. No progression to ophthalmopathy over 18 months defined stable hyperthyroidism. Patients in the hyperthyroidism group, adults aged 18 to 65, were newly diagnosed, under 2 months' duration. Orbital computed tomography and thyroid ultrasound, along with TRAb, serum thyroxine and clinical symptoms, underpinned diagnosis. This clonotype occurred many times. Investigators amplified TCR beta CDR3 regions from RNA transcripts. The authors performed first-round RT-PCR with HTBI primers and then a second-round multiplex PCR. Each CDR3 protein gets one entry after TCRdb re-called the multiplex PCR reads with MiXCR. Of a few hundred thousand distinct CDR3 sequences listed, 17% are singletons. Germline lookup yields CDR1 MNHEY and CDR2 SMNVEV (reference sequence). The CDR3 length is 16 residues. Trimming removed 5 bases at V and 0 bases at J, with 13 bases between.

The chain has TRBV27 and TRBJ2-2; no clear D. The receptor's source is an adult woman with stable Graves' hyperthyroidism. The sample comprised peripheral blood. CDR3 DNA: TGTGCCAGCAGTCACCTCGGGCCGACGAACACCGGGGAGCTGTTTTTT. It translates to CASSHLGPTNTGELFF.